One sample yielded the 24 T cell receptor beta chains listed below, sequenced in a study of blood T cell repertoires in COVID-19. Assay: immunoSEQ multiplex PCR; the TCRdb copy retains only in-frame clones and omits some. The sample lists a few hundred thousand clones, about 92% seen once, with around 18% in the top ten. The source material was PBMCs or T cells enriched from blood (not recorded which). Receptors originate from a woman aged 30 to 39 who had recovered from COVID-19.

The V call is TRBV5-6, the J call TRBJ1-2, with unresolved D. The CDR3 extends over 14 amino acids. The V end was cut by 4 bases, the J end by 4 bases, with 14 bases between. Germline CDR1 reads SGHDT; CDR2 reads YYEEEE. CDR3: CASSMTPPLYGYTF. CDR3 in DNA: TGTGCCAGCAGCATGACACCTCCCCTCTATGGCTACACCTTC.

The J gene is TRBJ2-1, the V gene TRBV7-2; 7 positions agree with TRBD1. The germline gives CDR1 SGHTA, CDR2 FQGNSA. This CDR3 region has 15 residues. The junction had 10 bases not matched to a gene; V was cut back by 2 bases and J by 9 bases. CDR3 bases: TGTGCCAGCAGCTTATTAGGAAACAGGGGTGCTGAGCAGTTCTTC. Translating it yields CASSLLGNRGAEQFF.

The V call is TRBV2, the J call TRBJ1-2, with no clear D. This CDR3 has 13 residues. Germline loops: CDR1 SNHLY, CDR2 FYNNEI. The V end lost 7 bases, the J end lost 0 bases, and 9 bases lay between the germline ends. DNA of the CDR3: TGTGCCAGCACGGGGAGTCCTAACTATGGCTACACCTTC. This translates into CASTGSPNYGYTF.

The V and J genes are TRBV5-1 and TRBJ2-7, with D possibly matching TRBD1 (6 bases). V shed 4 bases and J shed 6 bases, with 17 bases lying between them. CDR3 length: 14 residues. Germline assignment: CDR1 SGHRS and CDR2 YFSETQ. Here the CDR3 reads CASSLSTGSLEQYF. In DNA, the CDR3 is TGCGCCAGCAGCCTGTCCACAGGGTCCCTCGAGCAGTACTTC. Variable domain in full (rest from reference TRBV5-1 and TRBJ2-7): KAGVTQTPRYLIKTRGQQVTLSCSPISGHRSVSWYQQTPGQGLQFLFEYFSETQRNKGNFPGRFSGRQFSNSRSEMNVSTLELGDSALYLCASSLSTGSLEQYFGPGTRLTVT.

The chain joins TRBV5-1 to TRBJ1-1; D possibly corresponds to TRBD1 (5 bases). The germline V gene encodes CDR1 SGHRS and CDR2 YFSETQ. The CDR3 runs to 14 residues. Trimming pared 3 bases from V and 1 base from J, leaving 10 bases between. CDR3 coding DNA: TGCGCCAGCAGCTCGGACACGAGGAACACTGAAGCTTTCTTT. Translating it yields CASSSDTRNTEAFF.

With respect to this clone: The same CDR3 can be traced to other DNA sequences in this sample. The V gene is TRBV5-1, the J gene TRBJ1-6; D unclear. Trimming took off 2 bases at V and 7 bases at J, with 7 bases between the two ends. Germline-derived CDR1 and CDR2 are SGHRS and YFSETQ. The length of the CDR3 is 13 residues. The CDR3 protein is CASSFPGNSPLHF. The DNA for the CDR3 is TGCGCCAGCAGCTTCCCGGGAAATTCACCCCTCCACTTT.

The rearrangement links TRBV4-3 to TRBJ1-2; a possible D gene is TRBD1 (5 bases). Per germline, CDR1 LGHNA and CDR2 YSLEER. V shed 0 bases and J shed 3 bases, with 14 bases lying between them. The CDR3 has 16 amino acids. CDR3 nucleotide sequence: TGCGCCAGCAGCCAAGATGGGGGGAGCTTTGACTATGGCTACACCTTC. Amino acid sequence: CASSQDGGSFDYGYTF.

This clone was seen a single time. The rearrangement uses TRBV19 and TRBJ2-3; 11 bases align to TRBD1. Germline assignment: CDR1 LNHDA and CDR2 SQIVND (reference sequence). CDR3 length: 14 residues. With V trimmed by 5 bases and J by 5 bases, 3 bases remained unmatched. The CDR3 here is CASSGQGALDTQYF. CDR3 bases: TGTGCCAGTAGTGGACAGGGGGCTTTAGATACGCAGTATTTT.

This clone showed up just once. The chain uses TRBV28 and TRBJ1-1; D is unclear. Per the germline V gene, CDR1 is MDHEN and CDR2 is SYDVKM. CDR3 size: 13 residues. Deletions cut 5 bases from V and 4 bases from J, with 11 bases between. CDR3 sequence: CASSPPGGTEAFF. CDR3 DNA sequence: TGTGCCAGCAGTCCCCCAGGAGGCACTGAAGCTTTCTTT.

This clone was counted a few times. The chain has TRBV10-3 and TRBJ2-2, with 10 bases aligning to TRBD1. There are 13 residues in the CDR3. Germline CDR1 ENHRY, CDR2 SYGVKD. J gave up 3 bases and V 10 bases, and 2 bases lay outside the gene matches. The CDR3 region has the DNA TGTGCCACAGGACAGGGGGACACCGGGGAGCTGTTTTTT. Amino acids: CATGQGDTGELFF.

The CDR3 DNA reads as TGTGCCAGCTCACGTCAGGGGGATGAAAAACTGTTTTTT. Translation: CASSRQGDEKLFF. V and J are TRBV18 and TRBJ1-4; TRBD1 agrees at 7 bases. The CDR3 has 13 amino acids. Germline V CDR1 and CDR2: KGHSH, LQKENI. J was trimmed by 6 bases and V by 4 bases; bases with no gene match: 2.

The chain joins TRBV11-3 to TRBJ2-2, with a tentative D call TRBD1 (6 bases). The CDR3 sequence is 16 residues long. V was shortened by 5 bases and J by 6 bases, with 19 bases between the two germline ends. Germline lookup yields CDR1 SGHNT and CDR2 YENEEA. In DNA, the CDR3 is TGTGCCAGCAGCCCCCGACCCAGGGGATTTGCCGGGGAGCTGTTTTTT. Its translation is CASSPRPRGFAGELFF.

V and J are TRBV7-3 and TRBJ1-1, with D possibly matching TRBD1 (6 bases). Trimming shortened V by 2 bases and J by 0 bases, and 7 bases separated the two germline ends. This CDR3 spans 14 amino acids. From germline, CDR1 is SGHTA and CDR2 FQGTGA. The chain's CDR3 is CASSLQGLNTEAFF. Written as DNA, the CDR3 is TGTGCCAGCAGCTTACAGGGGTTGAACACTGAAGCTTTCTTT.

CDR3 sequence (DNA): TGTGCCAGCAGTTTACCGGGTGGAGGGGGCGTAAACTATGGCTACACCTTC. As protein: CASSLPGGGGVNYGYTF. The chain combines TRBV28 with TRBJ1-2; 7 bases line up with TRBD1. The CDR3 is 17 residues long. V lost 2 bases to trimming and J lost 2 bases; unmatched junction nucleotides: 11. The germline gives CDR1 MDHEN, CDR2 SYDVKM.

The CDR3 DNA is TGTGCCAGCAGCTTTGGGCTCTCGGTTAGCTACGAGCAGTACTTC. This sequence encodes CASSFGLSVSYEQYF. The V call is TRBV7-2, the J call TRBJ2-7, with unresolved D. The CDR3 loop spans 15 amino acids. V lost 3 bases, J lost 3 bases, and 15 bases lay in between. Germline V gene data show CDR1 as SGHTA and CDR2 as FQGNSA.

This chain connects TRBV5-3 to TRBJ2-2; D is unresolved. TRBV5-3 is an ORF for which the function is uncertain. CDR3 length: 16 residues. V was clipped by 5 bases and J by 4 bases, with 18 bases between them. CDR3 residues: CARRPWRPPFTGELFF. The CDR3 region has the DNA TGTGCCAGAAGGCCGTGGAGACCCCCCTTCACCGGGGAGCTGTTTTTT.

The rearrangement joins TRBV28 to TRBJ2-7; D gene uncertain. This CDR3 has 16 amino acids. Per germline, CDR1 MDHEN and CDR2 SYDVKM. Trimming left V 5 bases short and J 6 bases short, with 23 bases between. The CDR3 spells CASSPRGYKGVSEQYF. In DNA, the CDR3 is TGTGCCAGCAGTCCGCGCGGATACAAAGGAGTAAGCGAGCAGTACTTC.

The V gene is TRBV19, the J gene TRBJ1-1, with D possibly matching TRBD1 (6 bases). Trimming took 5 bases from V and 4 from J, leaving 17 bases between them. The CDR3 is 15 amino acids. CDR1 and CDR2 from the germline V gene are LNHDA and SQIVND (reference sequence). CDR3 nucleotide sequence: TGTGCCAGTAGTCAAAGAAGGGGGGGAGGCACTGAAGCTTTCTTT. Residues: CASSQRRGGGTEAFF.

The rearrangement uses TRBV3-1 (or the pseudogene TRBV3-2) and TRBJ2-7, with a tentative D call TRBD2 (6 bases). The CDR3 totals 14 residues. The V gene's germline CDR1 is LGHDT and CDR2 YNNKEL (reference sequence). Trimming took 1 base from V and 3 from J, leaving 10 bases between them. CDR3 loop: CASSQGVSGYEQYF. The CDR3 DNA sequence: TGTGCCAGCAGCCAAGGGGTTAGCGGCTACGAGCAGTACTTC.

The chain recombines TRBV6-2 or TRBV6-3 with TRBJ2-7, with 8 bases matching TRBD1. Germline trimming cut 4 bases from V and 7 bases from J; bases unmatched to any gene: 12. The CDR3 loop spans 15 amino acids. CDR1 MNHEY and CDR2 SVGEGT come from the germline V gene. Here the CDR3 reads CASSLRQGTGVEQYF. The CDR3, as DNA: TGTGCCAGCAGTTTACGACAGGGGACGGGTGTAGAGCAGTACTTC.

The chain carries TRBV2 and TRBJ2-5; D is undetermined. Germline CDR1 reads SNHLY; CDR2 reads FYNNEI. CDR3 length: 14 residues. The V gene lost 1 base and the J gene lost 2 bases, with 8 bases spanning the gap. In DNA, the CDR3 is TGTGCCAGCAGTGAAGTCTCCGGGCAAGAGACCCAGTACTTC. It translates to CASSEVSGQETQYF.

This chain connects TRBV28 to TRBJ1-5; D is perhaps TRBD1 (6 bases). This CDR3 contains 16 residues. Trimming left V 5 bases short and J 1 base short, with 15 bases between. Germline CDR1 is MDHEN and CDR2 is SYDVKM. The CDR3 loop reads CASSRKTGLSNQPQHF. The CDR3 region has the DNA TGTGCCAGCAGTCGGAAAACAGGGTTGAGCAATCAGCCCCAGCATTTT.

This clone was seen only once. The chain combines TRBV7-2 with TRBJ2-1, with D perhaps TRBD2 (7 bases). The CDR3 extends over 16 amino acids. Trimming removed 3 bases at V and 1 base at J, with 13 bases between. Germline V gene lookup returns CDR1 SGHTA and CDR2 FQGNSA. CDR3 coding DNA: TGTGCCAGCAGCTTCAGCCGGGGGGCTTCCTACAATGAGCAGTTCTTC. Translation: CASSFSRGASYNEQFF.

The chain uses TRBV7-2 and TRBJ1-2; 8 bases fit TRBD1. Trimming at V came to 3 bases and at J to 4 bases, leaving 10 bases not matched to a gene. The CDR3 is 16 amino acids. The germline V gene has CDR1 SGHTA and CDR2 FQGNSA. CDR3 in amino acids: CASSLGQGALGYGYTF. In nucleotides, the CDR3 is TGTGCCAGCAGCTTGGGCCAGGGGGCGCTGGGCTATGGCTACACCTTC.